This entry lists 15 T cell receptor beta chains sequenced from one sample in a study of cytotoxic CD8 clonotypes in ibrutinib-treated CLL. Assay: immunoSEQ multiplex PCR; the TCRdb copy retains only in-frame clones and omits some. The repertoire holds 120,000 to 150,000 clones, with approximately 90% as singletons. The specimen was PBMCs, collected after 12 months of ibrutinib treatment. Receptor source: a human donor with chronic lymphocytic leukemia.

The rearrangement links TRBV28 to TRBJ2-7; 7 bases match TRBD2. The germline gives CDR1 MDHEN, CDR2 SYDVKM. The CDR3 runs 14 residues. J lost 2 bases, V lost 6 bases, and 7 bases had no gene match. For the CDR3, the DNA is TGTGCCAGCAGGCCTCCCGGGACTACCTACGAGCAGTACTTC. It translates to CASRPPGTTYEQYF.

The chain carries TRBV4-1 and TRBJ2-1; 10 bases agree with TRBD2. In germline, CDR1 is MGHRA, CDR2 YSYEKL. J lost 7 bases, V lost 1 base, and 4 bases had no gene match. This CDR3 comprises 15 residues. DNA for the CDR3: TGCGCCAGCAGCCAAGGGCTAGCGGGGGAAAATGAGCAGTTCTTC. Its protein product is CASSQGLAGENEQFF.

CDR3 region: CASRPEQRKGYEQYF. Here the CDR3 DNA reads TGTGCCAGCAGACCCGAACAGCGAAAAGGCTACGAGCAGTACTTC. This chain uses TRBV11-2 with TRBJ2-7; D remains ambiguous. The CDR3 covers 15 residues. With 6 bases removed from V and 3 bases from J, the gap between germline ends came to 18 bases. Looked up from germline, CDR1 is SGHAT and CDR2 is FQNNGV.

The V gene is TRBV18, the J gene TRBJ2-1, with TRBD2 identical over 9 bases. CDR1 KGHSH and CDR2 LQKENI come from the germline V gene. With V trimmed by 6 bases and J by 1 base, 16 bases remained unmatched. The CDR3 covers 19 residues. CDR3 bases: TGTGCCAGCTCCCCGTCTGTGGGCCTAGCGGGGTCATCCTACAATGAGCAGTTCTTC. It translates to CASSPSVGLAGSSYNEQFF.

The chain uses TRBV19 and TRBJ2-5, with D possibly being TRBD2 (5 bases). The germline gives CDR1 LNHDA, CDR2 SQIVND (reference sequence). V lost 1 base and J lost 5, with 23 bases in between. The CDR3 loop spans 18 amino acids. The CDR3 loop is CASSIVRARTLTKETQYF. The CDR3 DNA is TGTGCCAGTAGTATAGTGAGGGCGCGAACCCTAACTAAGGAGACCCAGTACTTC.

J is TRBJ1-1 and V is TRBV19; D is possibly TRBD1 (6 bases). CDR3 length: 13 residues. Germline V gives CDR1 LNHDA, CDR2 SQIVND (reference sequence). Between the trimmed V and J ends, which lost 5 bases and 8 bases, there was a span of 15 bases. The CDR3 DNA is TGTGCCAGTAGTCCCCGAGGGGGGGCCGAAGCTTTCTTT. Its protein is CASSPRGGAEAFF.

The J gene is TRBJ2-7, the V gene TRBV19; D gene uncertain. The CDR3 covers 13 residues. The V gene lost 2 bases and the J gene lost 3 bases, with 8 bases spanning the gap. The germline V gene encodes CDR1 LNHDA and CDR2 SQIVND (reference sequence). The CDR3 bases are TGTGCCAGTAGTATACATATCCTCTACGAGCAGTACTTC. It is translated as CASSIHILYEQYF.

CDR3 DNA sequence: TGTGCCAGCCGCCGGACAGGGGAGTACATTCAGTACTTC. Translating gives CASRRTGEYIQYF. V usage is TRBV19 and J usage is TRBJ2-4; 9 bases are shared with TRBD1. This CDR3 has 13 residues. Looked up from germline, CDR1 is LNHDA and CDR2 is SQIVND (reference sequence). V shed 9 bases and J 8 bases; nucleotides not matched to a gene: 8.

This clone was counted a single time. The chain is built from TRBV5-1 and TRBJ1-4; 7 bases agree with TRBD1. Germline CDR1 is SGHRS and CDR2 is YFSETQ. The J segment lost 4 bases and the V segment lost 1 base, leaving 10 bases of the junction unmatched. The CDR3 consists of 17 residues. This chain's CDR3 is CASSLLPLGQSNEKLFF. CDR3 sequence (DNA): TGCGCCAGCAGCTTGCTCCCCTTGGGACAGAGTAATGAAAAACTGTTTTTT.

The chain links TRBV11-2 to TRBJ2-2; D is unresolved. This CDR3 has 12 amino acids. V lost 4 bases and J lost 1, with 1 base in between. The germline V gene encodes CDR1 SGHAT and CDR2 FQNNGV. CDR3 loop: CASSWNTGELFF. The CDR3 bases are TGTGCCAGCAGCTGGAACACCGGGGAGCTGTTTTTT.

The genes are TRBV28 and TRBJ1-5; 9 bases are shared with TRBD1. The germline CDR1 and CDR2 sequences are MDHEN and SYDVKM. Trimming took 6 bases from V and 1 from J; bases not matched to a gene: 7. CDR3 length: 16 residues. The CDR3 DNA follows: TGTGCCAGCAGGTACGGGACAGGGTCAAGCAATCAGCCCCAGCATTTT. Amino acid sequence: CASRYGTGSSNQPQHF.

The chain carries TRBV6-5 and TRBJ2-2, with D tentatively TRBD2 (6 bases). CDR1 MNHEY and CDR2 SVGAGI come from the germline V gene. Trimming pared 8 bases from V and 3 bases from J, leaving 13 bases between. This CDR3 contains 14 residues. For the CDR3, the DNA is TGTGCCAGCTTAAGCGGACTACACACCGGGGAGCTGTTTTTT. This gives the protein CASLSGLHTGELFF.

This CDR3 reads CASSVEGFRRETQYF. CDR3 coding DNA: TGTGCCAGCAGCGTAGAAGGATTCAGGAGAGAGACCCAGTACTTC. The chain couples TRBV9 to TRBJ2-5, with D hard to call. Germline V lookup: CDR1 SGDLS, CDR2 YYNGEE. Trimming left V 0 bases short and J 4 bases short, with 13 bases between. The CDR3 has 15 residues.

V usage is TRBV11-1 and J usage is TRBJ2-3; D might be TRBD2 (5 bases). CDR1 and CDR2 (germline): SGHAT, FQDESV (reference sequence). Trimming took 1 base from V and 8 from J, leaving 13 bases between them. This CDR3 has 14 amino acids. CDR3: CASSLGASKATQYF. Written as DNA, the CDR3 is TGTGCCAGCAGCTTAGGGGCTAGCAAAGCTACGCAGTATTTT.

V usage is TRBV27 and J usage is TRBJ2-3; 9 nucleotides align to TRBD1. Germline loops: CDR1 MNHEY, CDR2 SMNVEV (reference sequence). The CDR3 has 15 residues. After removal of 6 bases from V and 3 bases from J, the junction contained 7 bases not matched to a gene. The CDR3 DNA reads as TGTGCCAGCAGACCCCGGGACAGGGTTACAGATACGCAGTATTTT. This gives the protein CASRPRDRVTDTQYF.